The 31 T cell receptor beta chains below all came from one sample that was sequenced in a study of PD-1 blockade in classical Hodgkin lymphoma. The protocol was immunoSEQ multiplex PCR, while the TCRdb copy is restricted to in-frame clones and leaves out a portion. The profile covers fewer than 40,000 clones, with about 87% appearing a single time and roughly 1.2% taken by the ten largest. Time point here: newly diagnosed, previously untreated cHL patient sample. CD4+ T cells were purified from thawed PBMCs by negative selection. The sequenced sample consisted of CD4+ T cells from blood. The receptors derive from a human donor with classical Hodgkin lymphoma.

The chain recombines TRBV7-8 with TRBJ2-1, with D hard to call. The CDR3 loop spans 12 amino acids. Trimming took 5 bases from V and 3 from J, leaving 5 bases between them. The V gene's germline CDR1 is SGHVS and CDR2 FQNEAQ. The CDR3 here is CASSPHYNEQFF. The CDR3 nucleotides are TGTGCCAGCAGCCCCCACTACAATGAGCAGTTCTTC.

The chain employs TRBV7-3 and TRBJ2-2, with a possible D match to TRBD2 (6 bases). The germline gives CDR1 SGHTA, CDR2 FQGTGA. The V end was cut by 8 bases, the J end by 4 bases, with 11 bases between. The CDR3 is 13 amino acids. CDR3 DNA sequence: TGTGCCAGCGGCGCTAGCGCCACCGGGGAGCTGTTTTTT. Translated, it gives CASGASATGELFF.

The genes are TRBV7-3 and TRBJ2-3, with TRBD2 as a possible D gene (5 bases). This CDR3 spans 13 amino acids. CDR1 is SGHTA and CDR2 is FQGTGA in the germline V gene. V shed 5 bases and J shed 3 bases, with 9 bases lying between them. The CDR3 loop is CASSEGGTDTQYF. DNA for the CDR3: TGTGCCAGCAGCGAGGGTGGGACAGATACGCAGTATTTT.

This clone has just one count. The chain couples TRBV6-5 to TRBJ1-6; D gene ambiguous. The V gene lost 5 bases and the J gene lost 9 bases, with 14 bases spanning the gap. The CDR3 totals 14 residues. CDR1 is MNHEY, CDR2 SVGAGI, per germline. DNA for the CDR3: TGTGCCAGCAGTCGAAATCGGAGCGGTTCACCCCTCCACTTT. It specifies CASSRNRSGSPLHF.

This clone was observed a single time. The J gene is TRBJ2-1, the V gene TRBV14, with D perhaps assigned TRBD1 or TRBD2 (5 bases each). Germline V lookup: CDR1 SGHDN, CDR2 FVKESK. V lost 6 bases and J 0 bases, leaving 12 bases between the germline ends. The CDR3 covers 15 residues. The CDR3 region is CASRVTGTSYNEQFF. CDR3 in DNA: TGTGCCAGCAGGGTAACCGGGACCTCCTACAATGAGCAGTTCTTC.

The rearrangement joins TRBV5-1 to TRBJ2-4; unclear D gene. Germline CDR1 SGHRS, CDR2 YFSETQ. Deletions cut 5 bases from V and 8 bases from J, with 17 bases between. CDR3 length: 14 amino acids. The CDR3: CASRDYAPRDIQYF. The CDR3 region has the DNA TGCGCCAGCAGGGATTATGCGCCCCGAGACATTCAGTACTTC.

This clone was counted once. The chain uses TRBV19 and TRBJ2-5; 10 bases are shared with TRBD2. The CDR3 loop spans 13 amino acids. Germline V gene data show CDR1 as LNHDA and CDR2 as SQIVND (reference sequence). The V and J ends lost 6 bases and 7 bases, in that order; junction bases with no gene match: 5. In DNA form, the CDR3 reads TGTGCCAGTAGCCCCCCTAGCGGGAGGACCCAGTACTTC. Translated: CASSPPSGRTQYF.

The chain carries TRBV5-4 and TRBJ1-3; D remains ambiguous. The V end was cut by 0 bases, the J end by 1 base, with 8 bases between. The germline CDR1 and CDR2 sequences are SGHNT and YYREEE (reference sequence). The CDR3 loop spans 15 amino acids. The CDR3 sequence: CASSLDEGSGNTIYF. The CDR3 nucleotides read TGTGCCAGCAGCTTGGACGAGGGATCTGGAAACACCATATATTTT. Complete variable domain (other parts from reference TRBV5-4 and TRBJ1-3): ETGVTQSPTHLIKTRGQQVTLRCSSQSGHNTVSWYQQALGQGPQFIFQYYREEENGRGNFPPRFSGLQFPNYSSELNVNALELDDSALYLCASSLDEGSGNTIYFGEGSWLTVV.

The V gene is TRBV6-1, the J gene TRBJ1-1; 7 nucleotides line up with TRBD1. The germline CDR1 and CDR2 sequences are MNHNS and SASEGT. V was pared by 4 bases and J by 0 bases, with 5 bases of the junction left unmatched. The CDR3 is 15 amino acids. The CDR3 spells CASSVQGKVNTEAFF. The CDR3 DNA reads TGTGCCAGCAGTGTACAGGGGAAGGTGAACACTGAAGCTTTCTTT.

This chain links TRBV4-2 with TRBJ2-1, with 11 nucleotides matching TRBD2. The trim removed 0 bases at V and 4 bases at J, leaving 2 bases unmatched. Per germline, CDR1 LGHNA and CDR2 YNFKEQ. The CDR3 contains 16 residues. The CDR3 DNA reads TGTGCCAGCAGCCAAGAACTAGCGGGAGCTTACAATGAGCAGTTCTTC. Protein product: CASSQELAGAYNEQFF.

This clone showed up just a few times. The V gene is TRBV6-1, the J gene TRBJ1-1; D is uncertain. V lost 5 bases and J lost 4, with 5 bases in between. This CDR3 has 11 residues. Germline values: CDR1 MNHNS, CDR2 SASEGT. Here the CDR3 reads CASSLGTEAFF. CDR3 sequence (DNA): TGTGCCAGCAGTCTCGGCACTGAAGCTTTCTTT.

CDR3 in amino acids: CASSPLFDGFSGNTIYF. The CDR3 DNA reads TGTGCCAGCAGCCCCCTTTTTGACGGCTTCTCTGGAAACACCATATATTTT. The V call is TRBV5-8, the J call TRBJ1-3; D not certain. The germline V gene encodes CDR1 SGHTS and CDR2 YDEGEE. The CDR3 runs to 17 residues. V lost 4 bases and J 0 bases, leaving 17 bases between the germline ends. Together with reference TRBV5-8 and TRBJ1-3, the CDR3 gives the full variable domain: EAGVTQSPTHLIKTRGQQATLRCSPISGHTSVYWYQQALGLGLQFLLWYDEGEERNRGNFPPRFSGRQFPNYSSELNVNALELEDSALYLCASSPLFDGFSGNTIYFGEGSWLTVV.

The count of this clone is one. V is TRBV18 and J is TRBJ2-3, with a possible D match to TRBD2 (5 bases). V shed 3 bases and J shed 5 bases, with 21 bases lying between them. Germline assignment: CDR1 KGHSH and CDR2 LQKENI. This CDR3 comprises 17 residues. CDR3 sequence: CASSPPVLGGGGDTQYF. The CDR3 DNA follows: TGTGCCAGCTCACCCCCCGTCCTCGGAGGAGGTGGAGATACGCAGTATTTT.

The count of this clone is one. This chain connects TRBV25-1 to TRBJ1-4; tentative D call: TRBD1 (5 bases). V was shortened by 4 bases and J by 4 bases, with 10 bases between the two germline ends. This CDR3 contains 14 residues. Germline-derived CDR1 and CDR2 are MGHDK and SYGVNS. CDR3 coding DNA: TGTGCCAGCAGTGGTCCAGGGCGTAATGAAAAACTGTTTTTT. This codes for CASSGPGRNEKLFF.

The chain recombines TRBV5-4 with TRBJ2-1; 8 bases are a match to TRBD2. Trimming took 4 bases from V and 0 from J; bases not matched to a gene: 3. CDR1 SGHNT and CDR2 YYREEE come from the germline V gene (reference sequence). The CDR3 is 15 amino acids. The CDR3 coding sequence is TGTGCCAGCAGCCCGGGACTAGGCTCCTACAATGAGCAGTTCTTC. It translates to CASSPGLGSYNEQFF.

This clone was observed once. Here the CDR3 DNA reads TGTGCCAGCAGCCAAGAGTGGAGGGCTAGCGGGAGAAACTATGAGCAGTTCTTC. It codes for CASSQEWRASGRNYEQFF. The chain combines TRBV4-2 with TRBJ2-1, with 10 bases aligning to TRBD2. CDR1 and CDR2 from the germline V gene are LGHNA and YNFKEQ. The CDR3 is 18 residues long. The V gene end was trimmed by 0 bases and the J gene end by 8 bases; junction bases not matched to a gene: 13.

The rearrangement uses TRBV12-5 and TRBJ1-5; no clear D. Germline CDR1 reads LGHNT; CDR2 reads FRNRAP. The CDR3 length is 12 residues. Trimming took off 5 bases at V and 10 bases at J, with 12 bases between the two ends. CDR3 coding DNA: TGTGCTAGTGGTCCCAACGTAGGCCCCCAGCATTTT. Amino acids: CASGPNVGPQHF.

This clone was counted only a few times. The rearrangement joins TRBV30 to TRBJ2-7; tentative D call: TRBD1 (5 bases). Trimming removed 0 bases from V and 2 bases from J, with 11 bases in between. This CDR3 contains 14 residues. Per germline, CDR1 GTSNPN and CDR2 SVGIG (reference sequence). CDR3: CAWSVGGAAYEQYV. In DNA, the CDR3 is TGTGCCTGGAGTGTGGGTGGGGCAGCCTACGAGCAGTACGTC.

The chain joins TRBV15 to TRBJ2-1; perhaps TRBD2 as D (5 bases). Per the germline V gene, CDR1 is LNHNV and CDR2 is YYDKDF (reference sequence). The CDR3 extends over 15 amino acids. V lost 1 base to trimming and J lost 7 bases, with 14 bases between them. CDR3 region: CATSRGGSGKNEQFF. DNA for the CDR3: TGTGCCACCAGCAGAGGTGGGAGTGGTAAGAATGAGCAGTTCTTC.

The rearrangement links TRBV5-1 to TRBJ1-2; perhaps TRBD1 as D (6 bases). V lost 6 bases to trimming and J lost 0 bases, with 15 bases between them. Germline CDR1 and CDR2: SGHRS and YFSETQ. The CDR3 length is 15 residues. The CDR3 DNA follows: TGCGCCAGCAAAGACGGACAGCCCTCTAACTATGGCTACACCTTC. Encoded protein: CASKDGQPSNYGYTF.

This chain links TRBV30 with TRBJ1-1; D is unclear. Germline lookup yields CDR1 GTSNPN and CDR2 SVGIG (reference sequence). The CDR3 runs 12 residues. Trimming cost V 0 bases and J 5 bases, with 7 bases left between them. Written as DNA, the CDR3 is TGTGCCTGGAGTGTCTTGGGGACTGAAGCTTTCTTT. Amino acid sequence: CAWSVLGTEAFF.

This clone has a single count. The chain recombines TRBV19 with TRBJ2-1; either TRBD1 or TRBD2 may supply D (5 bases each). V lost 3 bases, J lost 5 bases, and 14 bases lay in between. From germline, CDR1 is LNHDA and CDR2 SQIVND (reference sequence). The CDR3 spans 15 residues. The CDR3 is CASSIEGPSNNEQFF. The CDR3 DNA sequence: TGTGCCAGTAGTATTGAGGGACCTTCCAACAATGAGCAGTTCTTC.

This chain's CDR3 is CASSGVGVGTDTQYF. The CDR3 DNA reads as TGTGCCAGCAGTGGAGTGGGAGTGGGCACAGATACGCAGTATTTT. V usage is TRBV28 and J usage is TRBJ2-3; possibly TRBD2 for D (5 bases). Germline-derived CDR1 and CDR2 are MDHEN and SYDVKM. There are 15 residues in the CDR3. The V end was cut by 5 bases, the J end by 1 base, with 13 bases between.

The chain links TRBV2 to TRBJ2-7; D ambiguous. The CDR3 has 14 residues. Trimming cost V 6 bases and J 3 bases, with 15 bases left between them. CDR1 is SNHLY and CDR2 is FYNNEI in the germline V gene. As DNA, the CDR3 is TGTGCCAGCAGCGCTTCCTTTACGGGCTACGAGCAGTACGTC. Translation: CASSASFTGYEQYV.

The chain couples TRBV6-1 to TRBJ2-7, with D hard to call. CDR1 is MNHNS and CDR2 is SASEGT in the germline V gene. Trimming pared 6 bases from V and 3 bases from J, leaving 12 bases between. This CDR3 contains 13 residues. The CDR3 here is CASSLNLFYEQYV. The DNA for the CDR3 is TGTGCCAGCAGCCTTAATCTATTCTACGAGCAGTACGTC.

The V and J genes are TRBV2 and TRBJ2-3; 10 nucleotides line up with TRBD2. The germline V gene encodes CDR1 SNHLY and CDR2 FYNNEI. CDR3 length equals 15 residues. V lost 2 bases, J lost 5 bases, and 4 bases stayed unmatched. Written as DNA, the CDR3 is TGTGCCAGCAGTGAACTACTAGCGGGAAGAGATACGCAGTATTTT. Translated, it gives CASSELLAGRDTQYF.

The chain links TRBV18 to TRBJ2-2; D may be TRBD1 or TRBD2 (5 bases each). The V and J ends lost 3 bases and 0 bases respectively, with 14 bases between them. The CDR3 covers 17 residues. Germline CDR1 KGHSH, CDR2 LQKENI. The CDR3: CASSPPSGAPNTGELFF. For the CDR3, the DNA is TGTGCCAGCTCACCCCCTTCCGGGGCACCGAACACCGGGGAGCTGTTTTTT.

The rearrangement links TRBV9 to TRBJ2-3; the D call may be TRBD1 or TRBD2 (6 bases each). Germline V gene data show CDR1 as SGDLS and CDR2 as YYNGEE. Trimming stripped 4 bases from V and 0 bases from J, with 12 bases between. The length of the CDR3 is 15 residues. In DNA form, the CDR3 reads TGTGCCAGCAGCCCGAGGGGGACTAGCACAGATACGCAGTATTTT. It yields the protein CASSPRGTSTDTQYF. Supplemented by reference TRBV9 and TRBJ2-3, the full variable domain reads DSGVTQTPKHLITATGQRVTLRCSPRSGDLSVYWYQQSLDQGLQFLIQYYNGEERAKGNILERFSAQQFPDLHSELNLSSLELGDSALYFCASSPRGTSTDTQYFGPGTRLTVL.

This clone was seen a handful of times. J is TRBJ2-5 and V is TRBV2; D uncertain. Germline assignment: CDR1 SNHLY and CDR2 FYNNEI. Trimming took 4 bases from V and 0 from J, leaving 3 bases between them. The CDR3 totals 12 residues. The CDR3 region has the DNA TGTGCCAGCAGTGTCAACCAAGAGACCCAGTACTTC. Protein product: CASSVNQETQYF.

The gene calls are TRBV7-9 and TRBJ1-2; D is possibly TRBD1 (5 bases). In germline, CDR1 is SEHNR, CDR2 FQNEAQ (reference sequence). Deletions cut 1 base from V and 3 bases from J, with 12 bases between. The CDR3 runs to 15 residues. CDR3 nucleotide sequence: TGTGCCAGCAGCTTAGTGCCAGGGAAGGACTATGGCTACACCTTC. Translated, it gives CASSLVPGKDYGYTF. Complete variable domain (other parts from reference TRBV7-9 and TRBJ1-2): DTGVSQNPRHKITKRGQNVTFRCDPISEHNRLYWYRQTLGQGPEFLTYFQNEAQLEKSRLLSDRFSAERPKGSFSTLEIQRTEQGDSAMYLCASSLVPGKDYGYTFGSGTRLTVV.

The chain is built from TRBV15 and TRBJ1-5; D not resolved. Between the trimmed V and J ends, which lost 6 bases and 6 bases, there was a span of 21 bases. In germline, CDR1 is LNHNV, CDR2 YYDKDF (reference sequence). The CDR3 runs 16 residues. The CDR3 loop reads CATSPFRDKPSQPQHF. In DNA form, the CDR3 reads TGTGCCACCAGTCCTTTCAGAGACAAACCGTCTCAGCCCCAGCATTTT.